These 2 T cell receptor beta chains were all obtained from the same sample, sequenced in a study of beta chain features in type 1 diabetes. Isolated RNA was reverse transcribed in full, so expressed TCRB transcripts were sequenced. Clones were read by immunoSEQ multiplex PCR, and TCRdb kept only the in-frame ones, dropping some. The data hold about 620,000 clones, with 15% observed a single time. The sequenced sample was naive CD4+ T cells from blood. These receptors were obtained from a man aged 18 to 29 in good health.

The rearrangement joins TRBV6-6 to TRBJ1-2; D perhaps matches TRBD1 (5 bases). V was cut by 1 base and J by 2 bases, with 11 bases left in between. This CDR3 spans 15 amino acids. Germline loops: CDR1 MNHNY, CDR2 SVGAGI (reference sequence). The CDR3 loop reads CASSYFLAGNYGYTF. The CDR3 DNA reads TGTGCCAGCAGTTACTTTTTAGCAGGGAACTATGGCTACACCTTC.

The genes are TRBV7-2 and TRBJ2-7; 8 nucleotides agree with TRBD2. Germline assignment: CDR1 SGHTA and CDR2 FQGNSA. The CDR3 has 14 amino acids. V dropped 3 bases and J dropped 3; count of bases not matched to a gene: 4. The CDR3 protein is CASSLSSGGYEQYF. CDR3 DNA: TGTGCCAGCAGCTTGTCGAGCGGGGGCTACGAGCAGTACTTC.